This T cell receptor beta chain was recovered during a study of shared clonotypes between healthy human individuals. In the naive CD8 group, cells lacked CD45RO and were positively selected for CCR7, so terminally differentiated effector memory CD45RA+ cells were left out. Sequenced by immunoSEQ multiplex PCR; TCRdb stores in-frame clones only, minus some. The sample has 500,000 to 700,000 clones, around 96% seen once. The germline CDR1 and CDR2 sequences are SGHVS and FQNEAQ. V was trimmed by 7 bases and J by 2 bases, leaving 12 bases between them. The CDR3 runs 13 residues. Material: naive CD8+ T cells sorted from blood. The chain recombines TRBV7-8 with TRBJ2-7; D may be TRBD2 (5 bases). The sequence derives from a woman aged 30 to 39 in good health. The CDR3 DNA is TGTGCCAGCATGGAGGAGTCGGCCTACGAGCAGTACTTC. It translates to CASMEESAYEQYF.